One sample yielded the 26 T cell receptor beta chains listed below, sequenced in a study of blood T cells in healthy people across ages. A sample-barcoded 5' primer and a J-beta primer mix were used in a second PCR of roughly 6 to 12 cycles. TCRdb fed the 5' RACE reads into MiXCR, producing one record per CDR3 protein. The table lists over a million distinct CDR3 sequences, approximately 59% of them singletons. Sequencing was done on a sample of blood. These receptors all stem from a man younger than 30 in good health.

DNA for the CDR3: TGCAGTGCTCCAGCACAGGGCGGAGAGACCCAGTACTTC. Amino acids: CSAPAQGGETQYF. J is TRBJ2-5 and V is TRBV20-1, with D possibly being TRBD1 (6 bases). The CDR3 consists of 13 residues. V lost 5 bases to trimming and J lost 4 bases, with 14 bases between them. From germline, CDR1 is DFQATT and CDR2 SNEGSKA (reference sequence).

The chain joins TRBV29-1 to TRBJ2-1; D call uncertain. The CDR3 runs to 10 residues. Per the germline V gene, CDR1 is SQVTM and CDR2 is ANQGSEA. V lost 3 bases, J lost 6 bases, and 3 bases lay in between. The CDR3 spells CSVDINEQFF. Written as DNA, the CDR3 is TGCAGCGTTGATATCAATGAGCAGTTCTTC.

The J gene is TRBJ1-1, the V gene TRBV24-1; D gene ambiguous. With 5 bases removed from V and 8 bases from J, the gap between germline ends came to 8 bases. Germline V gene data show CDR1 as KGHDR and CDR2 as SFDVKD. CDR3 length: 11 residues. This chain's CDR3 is CATSVGREAFF. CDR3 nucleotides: TGTGCCACCAGTGTAGGACGGGAAGCTTTCTTT.

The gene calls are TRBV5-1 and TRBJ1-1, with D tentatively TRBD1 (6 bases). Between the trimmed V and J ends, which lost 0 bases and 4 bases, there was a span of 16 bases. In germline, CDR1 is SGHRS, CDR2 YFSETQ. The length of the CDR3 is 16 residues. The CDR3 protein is CASSLDEPGGSTEAFF. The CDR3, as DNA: TGCGCCAGCAGCTTGGACGAGCCGGGGGGCTCCACTGAAGCTTTCTTT.

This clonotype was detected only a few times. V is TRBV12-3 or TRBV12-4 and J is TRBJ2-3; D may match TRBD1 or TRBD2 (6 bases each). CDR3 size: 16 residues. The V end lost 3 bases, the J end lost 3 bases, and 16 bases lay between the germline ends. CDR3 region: CASSFGGLRGTDTQYF. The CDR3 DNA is TGTGCCAGCAGTTTTGGGGGACTCAGGGGTACAGATACGCAGTATTTT.

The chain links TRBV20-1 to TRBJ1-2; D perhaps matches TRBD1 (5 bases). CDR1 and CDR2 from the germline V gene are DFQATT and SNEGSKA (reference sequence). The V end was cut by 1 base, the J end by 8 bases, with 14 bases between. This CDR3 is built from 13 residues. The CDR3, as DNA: TGCAGTGCTAGAGTACAGGCCCGGATGGGCTACACCTTC. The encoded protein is CSARVQARMGYTF.

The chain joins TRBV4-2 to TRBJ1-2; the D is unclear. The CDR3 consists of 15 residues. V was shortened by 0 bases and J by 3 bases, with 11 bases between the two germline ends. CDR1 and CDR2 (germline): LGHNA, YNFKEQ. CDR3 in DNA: TGTGCCAGCAGCCAAGATCTCGGCGGGGACTATGGCTACACCTTC. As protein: CASSQDLGGDYGYTF.

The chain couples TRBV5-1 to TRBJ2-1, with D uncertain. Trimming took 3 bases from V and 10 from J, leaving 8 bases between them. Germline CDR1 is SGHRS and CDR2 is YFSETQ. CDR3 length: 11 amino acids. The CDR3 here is CASSSSVEQFF. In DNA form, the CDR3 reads TGCGCCAGCAGCTCCTCCGTAGAGCAGTTCTTC.

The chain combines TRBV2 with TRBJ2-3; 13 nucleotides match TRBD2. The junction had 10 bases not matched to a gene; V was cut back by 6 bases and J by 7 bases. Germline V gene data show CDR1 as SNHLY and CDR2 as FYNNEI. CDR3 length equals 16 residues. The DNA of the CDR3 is TGTGCCAGCAGACTCGGACTAGCGGGAGAAACAAATACGCAGTATTTT. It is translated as CASRLGLAGETNTQYF.

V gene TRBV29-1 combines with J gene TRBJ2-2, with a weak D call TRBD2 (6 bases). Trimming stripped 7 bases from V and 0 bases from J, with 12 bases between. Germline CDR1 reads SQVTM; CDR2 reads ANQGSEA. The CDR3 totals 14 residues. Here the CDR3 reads CSASGASNTGELFF. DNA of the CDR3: TGCAGCGCCTCGGGAGCTTCGAACACCGGGGAGCTGTTTTTT.

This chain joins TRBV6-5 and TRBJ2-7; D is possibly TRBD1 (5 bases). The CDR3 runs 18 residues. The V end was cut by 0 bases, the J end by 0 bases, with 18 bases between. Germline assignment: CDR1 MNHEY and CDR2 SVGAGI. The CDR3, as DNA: TGTGCCAGCAGTTACTCTGGGGCTACGGTTAGCAGCTCCTACGAGCAGTACTTC. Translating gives CASSYSGATVSSSYEQYF.

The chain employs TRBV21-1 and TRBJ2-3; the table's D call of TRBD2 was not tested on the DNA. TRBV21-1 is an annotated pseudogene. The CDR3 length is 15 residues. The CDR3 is CASSPVPPLTDTQYF. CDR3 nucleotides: TGTGCCAGCAGCCCGGTCCCTCCACTCACAGATACGCAGTATTTT.

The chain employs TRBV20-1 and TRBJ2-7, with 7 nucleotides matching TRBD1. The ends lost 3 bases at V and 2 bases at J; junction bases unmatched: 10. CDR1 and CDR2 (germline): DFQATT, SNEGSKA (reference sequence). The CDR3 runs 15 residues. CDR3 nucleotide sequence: TGCAGTGCTAGGGGGAGACAGGGAACTACCTACGAGCAGTACTTC. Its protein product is CSARGRQGTTYEQYF.

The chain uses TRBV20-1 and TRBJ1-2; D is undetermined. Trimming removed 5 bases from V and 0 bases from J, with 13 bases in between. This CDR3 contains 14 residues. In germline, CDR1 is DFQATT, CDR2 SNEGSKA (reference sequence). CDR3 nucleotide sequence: TGCAGTGCTCGGGCCTCACCTCCTAACTATGGCTACACCTTC. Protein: CSARASPPNYGYTF.

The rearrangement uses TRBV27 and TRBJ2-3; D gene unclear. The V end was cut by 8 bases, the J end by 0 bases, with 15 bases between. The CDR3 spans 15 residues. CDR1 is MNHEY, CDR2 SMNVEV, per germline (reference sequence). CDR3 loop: CASGIRRASTDTQYF. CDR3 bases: TGTGCCAGCGGGATTCGACGGGCTAGCACAGATACGCAGTATTTT.

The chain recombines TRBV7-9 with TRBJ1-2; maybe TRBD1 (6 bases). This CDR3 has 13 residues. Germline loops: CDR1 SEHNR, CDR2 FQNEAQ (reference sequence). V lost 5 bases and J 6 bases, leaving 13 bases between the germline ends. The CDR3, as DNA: TGTGCCAGCAGCCCCGAGGGGGTCCATGGCTACACCTTC. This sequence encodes CASSPEGVHGYTF.

CDR3 DNA: TGCAGTGCCATCGATCCATTGGGCTCCTACGAGCAGTACTTC. Translating it yields CSAIDPLGSYEQYF. The chain joins TRBV20-1 to TRBJ2-7; D not resolved. The V end was cut by 6 bases, the J end by 0 bases, with 15 bases between. This CDR3 is built from 14 residues. Looked up from germline, CDR1 is DFQATT and CDR2 is SNEGSKA (reference sequence).

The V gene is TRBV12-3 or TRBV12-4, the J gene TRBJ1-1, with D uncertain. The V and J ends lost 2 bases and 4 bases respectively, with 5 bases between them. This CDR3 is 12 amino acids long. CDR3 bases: TGTGCCAGCAGTTTAACGTCCACTGAAGCTTTCTTT. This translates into CASSLTSTEAFF.

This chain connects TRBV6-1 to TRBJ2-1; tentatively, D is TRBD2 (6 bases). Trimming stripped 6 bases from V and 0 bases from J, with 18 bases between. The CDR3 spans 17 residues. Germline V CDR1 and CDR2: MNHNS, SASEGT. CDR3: CASRGRGAVSSYNEQFF. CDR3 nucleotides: TGTGCCAGCAGGGGTCGCGGGGCAGTCAGCTCCTACAATGAGCAGTTCTTC.

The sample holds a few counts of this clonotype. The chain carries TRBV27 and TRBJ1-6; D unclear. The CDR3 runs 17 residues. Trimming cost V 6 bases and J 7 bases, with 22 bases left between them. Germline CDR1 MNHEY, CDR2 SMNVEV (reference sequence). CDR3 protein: CASRSEKDIWGNSPLHF. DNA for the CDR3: TGTGCCAGCAGATCCGAAAAGGATATCTGGGGAAATTCACCCCTCCACTTT.

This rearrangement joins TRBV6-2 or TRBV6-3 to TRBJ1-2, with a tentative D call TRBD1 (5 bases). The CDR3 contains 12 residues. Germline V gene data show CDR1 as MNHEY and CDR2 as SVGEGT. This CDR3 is CASGGGTKDYTF. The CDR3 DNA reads TGTGCGAGCGGGGGAGGAACGAAGGACTACACCTTC.

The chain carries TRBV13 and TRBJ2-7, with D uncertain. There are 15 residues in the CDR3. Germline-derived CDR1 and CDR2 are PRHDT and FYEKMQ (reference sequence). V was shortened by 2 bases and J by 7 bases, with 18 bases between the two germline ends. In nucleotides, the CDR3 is TGTGCCAGCAGCTTAAGACGGGTGGGGATCGAAGAGCAGTACTTC. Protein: CASSLRRVGIEEQYF.

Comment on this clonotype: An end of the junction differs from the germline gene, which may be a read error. CDR3: CAICESGTDSNQPQHF. DNA for the CDR3: TGTGCCATCTGTGAGTCCGGGACAGATAGCAATCAGCCCCAGCATTTT. The chain has TRBV10-3 and TRBJ1-5, with 7 bases aligning to TRBD1. This CDR3 region has 16 residues. Germline CDR1 ENHRY, CDR2 SYGVKD.

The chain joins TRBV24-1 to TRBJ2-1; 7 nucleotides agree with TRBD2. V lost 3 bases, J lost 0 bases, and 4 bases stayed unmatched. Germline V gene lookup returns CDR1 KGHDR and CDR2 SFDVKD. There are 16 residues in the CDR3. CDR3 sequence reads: CATSDASGSSYNEQFF. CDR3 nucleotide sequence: TGTGCCACCAGTGATGCTAGCGGAAGCTCCTACAATGAGCAGTTCTTC.

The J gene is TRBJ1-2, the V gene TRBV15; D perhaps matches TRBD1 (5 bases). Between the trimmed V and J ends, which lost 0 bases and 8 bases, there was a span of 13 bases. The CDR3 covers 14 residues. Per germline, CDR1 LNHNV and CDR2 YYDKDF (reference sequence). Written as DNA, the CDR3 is TGTGCCACCAGCAGAGAAGCCTCAGGGATGGGCTACACCTTC. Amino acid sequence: CATSREASGMGYTF.

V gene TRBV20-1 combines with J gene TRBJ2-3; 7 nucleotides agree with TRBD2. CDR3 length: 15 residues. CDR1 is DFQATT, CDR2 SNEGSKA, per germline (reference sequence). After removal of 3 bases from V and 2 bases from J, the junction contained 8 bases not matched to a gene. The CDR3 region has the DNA TGCAGTGCTAGGGATTTGCGGGAGTACACAGATACGCAGTATTTT. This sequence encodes CSARDLREYTDTQYF.